This record looks at one T cell receptor beta chain sequence and its context. The antigen remains undetermined. The CDR3 has 12 amino acids. Trimming took 1 base from V and 10 from J; bases not matched to a gene: 3. Germline CDR1 SGHTA, CDR2 FQGNSA. This record comes from a study of cytomegalovirus exposure and HLA in healthy donors. At the level of the study: An analysis done earlier identified some 120 million unique TCR beta sequences from approximately 200 million T cells. General study findings and limits: The authors listed 150 or so TCR beta chains as cytomegalovirus-associated. A later analysis reportedly found fewer N-insertions in an Asian-associated ancestry cluster than the roughly 670-donor mean. Donor immune exposure was known only as CMV serostatus.

A multiplex PCR was run with 60 Vbeta primers and 13 Jbeta primers. Using immunoSEQ multiplex PCR, the repertoire was profiled, and TCRdb retains in-frame clones only, with some absent. The table records 150,000 to 200,000 clones, 79% of them present only once. This chain links TRBV7-2 with TRBJ2-5; 7 bases align to TRBD1. Sequences were obtained from PBMCs. The sequence was obtained from a woman aged 50 to 65 in good health and CMV-seronegative. The CDR3 loop is CASSLDRGGQYF. Written as DNA, the CDR3 is TGTGCCAGCAGCTTAGACAGGGGCGGCCAGTACTTC.